This TCR beta chain was recorded in a study of cytomegalovirus exposure and HLA in healthy donors. Study findings and constraints: It was in a later analysis that TCR association rates were seen to vary by HLA locus, highest for DRB1 and lowest for HLA-C.

Germline assignment: CDR1 MNHNS and CDR2 SASEGT. Trimming at V came to 6 bases and at J to 2 bases, leaving 7 bases not matched to a gene. The CDR3 extends over 15 amino acids. About this clone: The target antigen is unknown.

In the PCR, 60 Vbeta and 13 Jbeta primers were used. Sequencing used immunoSEQ multiplex PCR; TCRdb keeps in-frame clones, though not all of them. The sample lists about 150,000 clones, roughly 70% occurring once. V usage is TRBV6-1 and J usage is TRBJ1-2, with TRBD1 matching 9 bases. Material: PBMCs. This clonotype originated in a man under 40 in good health and CMV-seronegative. The CDR3 reads CASRGQGSTNYGYTF. CDR3 sequence (DNA): TGTGCCAGCAGGGGACAGGGAAGTACCAACTATGGCTACACCTTC.